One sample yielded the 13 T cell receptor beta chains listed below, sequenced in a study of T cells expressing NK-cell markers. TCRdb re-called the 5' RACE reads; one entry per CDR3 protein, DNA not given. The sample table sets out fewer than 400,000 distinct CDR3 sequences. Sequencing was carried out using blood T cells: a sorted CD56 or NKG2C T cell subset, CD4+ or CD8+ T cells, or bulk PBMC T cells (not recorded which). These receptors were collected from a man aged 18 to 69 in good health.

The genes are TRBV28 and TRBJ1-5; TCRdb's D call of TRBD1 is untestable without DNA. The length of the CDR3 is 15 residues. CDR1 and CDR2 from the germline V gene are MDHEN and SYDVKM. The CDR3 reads CASSAGGTDNQPQHF.

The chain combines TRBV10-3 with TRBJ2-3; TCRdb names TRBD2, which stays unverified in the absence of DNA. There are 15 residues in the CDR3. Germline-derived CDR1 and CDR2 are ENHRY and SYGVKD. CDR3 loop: CAIRGDGVRTDTQYF.

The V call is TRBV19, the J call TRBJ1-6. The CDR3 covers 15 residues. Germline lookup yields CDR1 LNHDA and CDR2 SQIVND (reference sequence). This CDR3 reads CASSISAGHNSPLHF.

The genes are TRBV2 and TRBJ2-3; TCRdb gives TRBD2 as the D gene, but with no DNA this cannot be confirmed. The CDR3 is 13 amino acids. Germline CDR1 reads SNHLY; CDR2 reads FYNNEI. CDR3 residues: CASSLTRGDTQYF. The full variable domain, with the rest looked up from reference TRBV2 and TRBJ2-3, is EPEVTQTPSHQVTQMGQEVILRCVPISNHLYFYWYRQILGQKVEFLVSFYNNEISEKSEIFDDQFSVERPDGSNFTLKIRSTKLEDSAMYFCASSLTRGDTQYFGPGTRLTVL.

The CDR3 loop reads CATHRVGNTEAFF. The chain combines TRBV27 with TRBJ1-1; TCRdb picks TRBD1, but there is no DNA to check that call. Germline V gene lookup returns CDR1 MNHEY and CDR2 SMNVEV (reference sequence). The CDR3 is 13 residues long.

CDR3 protein: CASSSPGTVRSSYEQYF. This chain uses TRBV6-2 or TRBV6-3 with TRBJ2-7; the D gene TCRdb calls, TRBD1, cannot be checked with no DNA. Germline V gives CDR1 MNHEY, CDR2 SVGEGT. This CDR3 region has 17 residues.

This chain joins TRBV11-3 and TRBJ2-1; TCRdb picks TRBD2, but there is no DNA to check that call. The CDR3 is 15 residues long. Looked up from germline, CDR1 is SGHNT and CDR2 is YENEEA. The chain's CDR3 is CASSLARAPQVEQFF.

CDR3 sequence: CASSRAGSAGDSPLHF. The chain joins TRBV3-1 to TRBJ1-6. Germline CDR1 LGHDT, CDR2 YNNKEL (reference sequence). The CDR3 sequence is 16 residues long.

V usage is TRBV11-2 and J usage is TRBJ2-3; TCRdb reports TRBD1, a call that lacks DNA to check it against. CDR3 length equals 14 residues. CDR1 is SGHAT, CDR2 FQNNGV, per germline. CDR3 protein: CASSLSRGTDTQYF.

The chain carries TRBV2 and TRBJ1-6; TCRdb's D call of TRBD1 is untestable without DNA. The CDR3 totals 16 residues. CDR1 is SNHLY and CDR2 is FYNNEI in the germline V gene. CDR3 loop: CASSEVSGGWFSPLHF.

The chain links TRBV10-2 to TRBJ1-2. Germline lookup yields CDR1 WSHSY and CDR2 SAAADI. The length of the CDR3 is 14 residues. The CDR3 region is CASSEFPDSYGYTF.

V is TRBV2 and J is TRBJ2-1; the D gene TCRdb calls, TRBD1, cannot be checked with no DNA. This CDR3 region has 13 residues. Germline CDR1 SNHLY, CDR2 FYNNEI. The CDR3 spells CASSGQGVFEQFF.

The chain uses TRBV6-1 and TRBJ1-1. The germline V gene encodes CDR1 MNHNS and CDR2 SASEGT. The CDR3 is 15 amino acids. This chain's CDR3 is CASSLSGGMNTEAFF.